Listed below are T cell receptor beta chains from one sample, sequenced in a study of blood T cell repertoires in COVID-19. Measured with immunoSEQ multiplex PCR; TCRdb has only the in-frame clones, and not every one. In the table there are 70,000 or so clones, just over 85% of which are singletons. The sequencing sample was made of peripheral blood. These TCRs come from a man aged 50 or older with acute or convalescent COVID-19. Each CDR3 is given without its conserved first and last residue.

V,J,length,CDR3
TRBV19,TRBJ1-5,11,ASTTRDNQPQH
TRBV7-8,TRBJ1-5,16,ASSTGTGGARSNQPQH
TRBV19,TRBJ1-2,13,ASSIRQSIYYGYT
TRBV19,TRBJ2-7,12,ASRPRVETYEQY
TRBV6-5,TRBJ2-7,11,ASTFGRVYEQY
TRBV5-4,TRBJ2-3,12,ASSLVAGADTQY
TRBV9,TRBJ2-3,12,ASSGGVSTDTQY
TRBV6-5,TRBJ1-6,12,ASSSRPGVSPLH
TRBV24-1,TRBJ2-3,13,ATSWTGGVRDTQY
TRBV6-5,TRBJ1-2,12,ASRPPGRLGGYT
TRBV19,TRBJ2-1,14,ASSSAGRSSYNEQF
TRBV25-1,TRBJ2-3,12,ASSLGGASDTQY
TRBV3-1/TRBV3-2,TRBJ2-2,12,ASRQGAQAGELF
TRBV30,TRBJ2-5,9,AWSAGETQY
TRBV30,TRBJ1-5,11,AWSSQGDQPQH
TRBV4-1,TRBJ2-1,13,ASSQGSGGAGEQF
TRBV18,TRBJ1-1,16,ASSPMTGTGTRNTEAF
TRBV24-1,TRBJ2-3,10,ATTPQGRYAV
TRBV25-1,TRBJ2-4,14,ASSGRTGEAKNIQY
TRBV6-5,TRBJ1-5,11,ASSQSPNQPQH
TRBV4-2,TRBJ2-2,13,ASSQDRGNTGELF
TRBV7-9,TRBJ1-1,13,ASSLVGLGSTEAF
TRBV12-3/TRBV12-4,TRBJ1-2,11,ASSPGSLYGYT
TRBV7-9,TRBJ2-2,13,ASSSSSVPPGELF
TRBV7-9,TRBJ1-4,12,ASSRRTGDEKLF
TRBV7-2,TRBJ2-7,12,ASSLVQLYYEQY
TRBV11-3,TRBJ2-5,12,ASSLVARQETQY
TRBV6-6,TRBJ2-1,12,ASSYAERDNEQF
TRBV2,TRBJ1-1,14,ASNKIGRAMNTEAF
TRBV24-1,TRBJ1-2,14,ATSSTRGISGYGYT
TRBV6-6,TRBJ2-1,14,ASTPGQGSSYNEQF
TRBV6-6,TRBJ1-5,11,ASSTGNDQPQH
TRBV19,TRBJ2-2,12,ASGGAVRTGELF
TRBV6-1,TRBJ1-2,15,ASSDMTGGPFNYGYT
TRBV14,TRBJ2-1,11,ASSRASRGEQF
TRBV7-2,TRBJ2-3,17,ASSSLGLAGGGGADTQY
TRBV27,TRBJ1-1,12,ASSFNRGQTEAF
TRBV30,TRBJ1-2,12,AWRMTGGSGGYT
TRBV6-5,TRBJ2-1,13,ASSYSLADYNEQF
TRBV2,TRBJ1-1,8,ASRRAEAF
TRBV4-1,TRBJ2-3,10,ASSSSSDTQY
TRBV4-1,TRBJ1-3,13,ASSLGTVSGNTIY
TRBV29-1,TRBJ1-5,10,SQLRGAQPQH
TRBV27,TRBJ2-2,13,ASTQGGSDTGELF
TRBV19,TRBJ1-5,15,ASSPGQGAWSNQPQH
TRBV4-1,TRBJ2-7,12,ASSHQEGTYEQY
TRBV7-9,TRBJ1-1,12,ASSFQGANTEAF
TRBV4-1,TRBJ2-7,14,ASSQVPAGRSYEQY
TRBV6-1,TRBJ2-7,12,ASKRGQGNYEQY
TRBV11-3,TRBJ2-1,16,ASSFDGRAGSSYNEQF
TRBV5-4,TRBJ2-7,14,ASSLFFTNGVYEQY
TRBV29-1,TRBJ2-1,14,SVRTGVGPSYNEQF